This passage covers 3 T cell receptor beta chains from one sample sequenced in a study of preoperative IRX-2 immunotherapy in early breast cancer. The data were produced by immunoSEQ multiplex PCR, yet TCRdb's version contains in-frame clones alone and is incomplete. The sample holds 35,000 to 50,000 clones; over 85% are singletons and the top ten take around 1.7%. Treatment specified: preoperative locoregional IRX-2 cytokine immunotherapy. This material consisted of tumor tissue, taken after IRX-2 immunotherapy. Every receptor here comes from a human donor with breast cancer.

V and J are TRBV29-1 and TRBJ2-1, with 7 bases lining up with TRBD1. This CDR3 is built from 13 residues. J gave up 10 bases and V 5 bases, and 11 bases lay outside the gene matches. The germline V gene encodes CDR1 SQVTM and CDR2 ANQGSEA. CDR3 sequence reads: CSVIGQAAREQFF. In DNA, the CDR3 is TGCAGCGTTATAGGACAGGCCGCTAGGGAGCAGTTCTTC.

The chain has TRBV4-3 and TRBJ1-4; D is undetermined. The CDR3 covers 16 residues. Germline V CDR1 and CDR2: LGHNA, YSLEER. Trimming removed 1 base at V and 10 bases at J, with 19 bases between. CDR3 nucleotides: TGCGCCAGCAGCCAAGGGCAGGCCAATAACCACGGAAAACTGTTTTTT. Amino acids: CASSQGQANNHGKLFF.

The rearrangement links TRBV4-1 to TRBJ2-7; D remains ambiguous. Per the germline V gene, CDR1 is MGHRA and CDR2 is YSYEKL. This CDR3 contains 13 residues. V dropped 2 bases and J dropped 2 bases, with 7 bases sitting between them. The CDR3 spells CASSQRATYEQYF. The CDR3 region has the DNA TGCGCCAGCAGCCAACGCGCGACCTACGAGCAGTACTTC.